The 18 T cell receptor beta chains in this list originate from one sample, sequenced in a study of response to subunit inactivated influenza vaccine (dated by TCRdb to 2016 to 2018). The library was generated by RT-PCR. Sequenced using an Illumina HiSeq 2500. TCRdb applied fastp at Q25 and MiXCR to the public reads, then kept only in-frame beta chains. Every CDR3 protein is listed once, alongside the most common genes and DNA of its rows. This sample gives 500,000 or so distinct CDR3 sequences in total; 10% to 11% of them show up just once. Of the sample, around 12% falls within the top ten clones. The time point label of this sample denotes: approximately 47 days after influenza vaccine administration. The source was PBMCs from blood, collected 45 days after vaccination. The receptors here all came from a man aged 50 to 60 who received an inactivated influenza vaccine. Donor details come from another sample of the same person, matched by shared clones.

This clonotype was observed many times. The rearrangement joins TRBV2 to TRBJ1-5; D remains ambiguous. CDR1 and CDR2 (germline): SNHLY, FYNNEI. The CDR3 loop spans 13 amino acids. V gave up 3 bases and J gave up 3 bases, with 6 bases separating them. The CDR3 nucleotides are TGTGCCAGCAGTGACGAACTCAATCAGCCCCAGCATTTT. Protein: CASSDELNQPQHF.

V is TRBV5-1 and J is TRBJ2-3, with D maybe TRBD2 (6 bases). The CDR3 has 16 amino acids. Trimming removed 1 base from V and 2 bases from J, with 14 bases in between. Germline CDR1 is SGHRS and CDR2 is YFSETQ. The DNA of the CDR3 is TGCGCCAGCAGCTTGTATTTAGCGGTGACCACAGATACGCAGTATTTT. Encoded protein: CASSLYLAVTTDTQYF.

This clonotype was seen a handful of times. The rearrangement uses TRBV4-2 and TRBJ1-2, with D maybe TRBD1 (5 bases). Germline V gives CDR1 LGHNA, CDR2 YNFKEQ. CDR3 length: 15 residues. The V end was cut by 0 bases, the J end by 7 bases, with 15 bases between. CDR3 coding DNA: TGTGCCAGCAGCCAAGATCGGCAGGGAATAGGTGGCTACACCTTC. Residues: CASSQDRQGIGGYTF.

This clonotype occurred many times. The genes are TRBV7-2 and TRBJ2-7; TRBD1 agrees at 8 bases. The length of the CDR3 is 14 residues. Trimming removed 5 bases from V and 7 bases from J; junction bases left unmatched: 10. The V gene's germline CDR1 is SGHTA and CDR2 FQGNSA. In DNA form, the CDR3 reads TGTGCCAGCAGCGCGGGACAGGTTCTGAGGGAGCAGTACTTC. Translated, it gives CASSAGQVLREQYF. The full variable domain, in which reference TRBV7-2 and TRBJ2-7 provide the parts outside the CDR3, is GAGVSQSPSNKVTEKGKDVELRCDPISGHTALYWYRQSLGQGLEFLIYFQGNSAPDKSGLPSDRFSAERTGGSVSTLTIQRTQQEDSAVYLCASSAGQVLREQYFGPGTRLTVT.

This clonotype showed up many times. This chain joins TRBV20-1 and TRBJ2-1, with 11 bases that match TRBD2. CDR1 is DFQATT and CDR2 is SNEGSKA in the germline V gene (reference sequence). This CDR3 region has 14 residues. J lost 4 bases, V lost 2 bases, and 1 base had no gene match. The CDR3 sequence is CSARLAGGYNEQFF. DNA for the CDR3: TGCAGTGCTAGACTAGCGGGAGGTTACAATGAGCAGTTCTTC.

The chain uses TRBV6-2 or TRBV6-3 and TRBJ2-5; D perhaps matches TRBD1 (6 bases). V lost 0 bases and J lost 7, with 12 bases in between. The germline gives CDR1 MNHEY, CDR2 SVGEGT. The CDR3 is 14 residues long. CDR3 region: CASSYSTGTGTQYF. CDR3 bases: TGTGCCAGCAGTTACTCCACAGGGACGGGGACCCAGTACTTC.

This clonotype came up a few times. The rearrangement links TRBV7-9 to TRBJ1-2; no definite D call. The V end was cut by 2 bases, the J end by 6 bases, with 7 bases between. This CDR3 has 12 residues. CDR1 SEHNR and CDR2 FQNEAQ come from the germline V gene (reference sequence). The CDR3 DNA is TGTGCCAGCAGCTTATGGAGCGATGGCTACACCTTC. This codes for CASSLWSDGYTF.

To note about this clonotype: A much larger clone differs from this one at a single base, so this may be a read error. The chain employs TRBV7-2 and TRBJ2-3; D call uncertain. Germline CDR1 reads SGHTA; CDR2 reads FQGNSA. The CDR3 totals 12 residues. CDR3 sequence: CVSSLSVDTQYF. For the CDR3, the DNA is TGTGTCAGCAGCTTATCCGTTGATACGCAGTATTTT.

The genes are TRBV12-3 or TRBV12-4 and TRBJ2-7; no firm D call. The CDR3 has 14 amino acids. Trimming pared 4 bases from V and 2 bases from J, leaving 12 bases between. The CDR3 reads CASSYDGSPYEQYF. The DNA of the CDR3 is TGTGCCAGCAGTTATGACGGATCGCCCTACGAGCAGTACTTC.

This clonotype was seen many times. The chain is built from TRBV10-3 and TRBJ2-3; the match to TRBD1 covers 8 bases. The CDR3 runs to 13 residues. V lost 10 bases and J lost 2; bases outside the gene matches: 5. In germline, CDR1 is ENHRY, CDR2 SYGVKD. CDR3 in amino acids: CATKTGVTDTQYF. The CDR3 DNA follows: TGTGCCACCAAGACAGGGGTCACAGATACGCAGTATTTT.

The rearrangement uses TRBV7-8 and TRBJ1-4, with D unresolved. This CDR3 has 15 residues. V shed 4 bases and J shed 6 bases, with 15 bases lying between them. Germline loops: CDR1 SGHVS, CDR2 FQNEAQ. CDR3 residues: CASSSSPYPYEKLFF. DNA for the CDR3: TGTGCCAGCAGCTCCAGTCCCTACCCATATGAAAAACTGTTTTTT.

The chain recombines TRBV4-3 with TRBJ2-1; 10 bases agree with TRBD2. Trimming at V came to 0 bases and at J to 10 bases, leaving 9 bases not matched to a gene. Germline V gene sequence: CDR1 LGHNA, CDR2 YSLEER. The CDR3 is 16 residues long. In DNA form, the CDR3 reads TGCGCCAGCAGCCAAGAGAGGGGACTAGCGAGTGGGGAGCAGTTCTTC. It translates to CASSQERGLASGEQFF.

V gene TRBV5-1 combines with J gene TRBJ2-3, with 7 bases aligning to TRBD1. The germline gives CDR1 SGHRS, CDR2 YFSETQ. V trimming: 4 bases; J trimming: 2 bases; junction bases outside the gene matches: 7. The CDR3 extends over 15 amino acids. The CDR3 DNA follows: TGCGCCAGCAGCGTACAGGGGTTCTTCACAGATACGCAGTATTTT. Protein sequence: CASSVQGFFTDTQYF.

This clonotype showed up many times. The rearrangement joins TRBV5-6 to TRBJ2-3; 8 bases are a match to TRBD1. The CDR3 length is 16 residues. The ends lost 4 bases at V and 3 bases at J; junction bases unmatched: 10. The germline V gene encodes CDR1 SGHDT and CDR2 YYEEEE. The CDR3 loop reads CASSQAGTGSTDTQYF. In DNA, the CDR3 is TGTGCCAGCAGCCAAGCCGGGACAGGATCAACAGATACGCAGTATTTT.

A single count supports this clonotype. This could be a read error, since a much larger clone is one nucleotide away. This chain uses TRBV5-1 with TRBJ2-3; D not certain. The CDR3 extends over 11 amino acids. CDR1 is SGHRS, CDR2 YFSETQ, per germline. CDR3 in amino acids: CATSLDHTQYF. CDR3 in DNA: TGCGCCACCAGCTTGGATCATACGCAGTATTTT.

This clonotype was seen repeatedly, ten times or more. The J gene is TRBJ1-5, the V gene TRBV24-1; D remains ambiguous. CDR3 length: 13 amino acids. V was shortened by 5 bases and J by 2 bases, with 6 bases between the two germline ends. Germline V gene lookup returns CDR1 KGHDR and CDR2 SFDVKD. The CDR3 here is CATSGTGNQPQHF. CDR3 DNA: TGTGCCACCAGTGGAACCGGCAATCAGCCCCAGCATTTT.

This clonotype was seen many times. V usage is TRBV6-5 and J usage is TRBJ1-1; 7 bases map to TRBD1. Germline trimming cut 8 bases from V and 8 bases from J; bases unmatched to any gene: 8. Germline V lookup: CDR1 MNHEY, CDR2 SVGAGI. The CDR3 loop spans 12 amino acids. The CDR3 spells CASGQDGTEAFF. CDR3 nucleotides: TGTGCCAGCGGACAGGATGGGACCGAAGCTTTCTTT.

A few counts support this clonotype. Here the CDR3 reads CASSLDSEYEQYF. CDR3 sequence (DNA): TGTGCCAGCAGCTTGGACAGCGAGTACGAGCAGTACTTC. The chain joins TRBV5-4 to TRBJ2-7; no definite D call. The CDR3 extends over 13 amino acids. Trimming took off 0 bases at V and 4 bases at J, with 8 bases between the two ends. Germline assignment: CDR1 SGHNT and CDR2 YYREEE (reference sequence).